Listed here are 5 T cell receptor beta chains from one sample, sequenced in a study of T cells in Graves' hyperthyroidism and ophthalmopathy. Template material for amplifying TCR beta CDR3 regions consisted of RNA transcripts. The TCR CDR3 was amplified in a first-round RT-PCR using the HTBI primer set. Using its own MiXCR run on the multiplex PCR reads, TCRdb lists one record per CDR3 protein. The data hold 300,000 to 400,000 distinct CDR3 sequences, with roughly 15% observed a single time. Sequencing was performed on blood. These receptors all come from a woman in her 30s with Graves' ophthalmopathy.

This clonotype has a count of ten or more. The genes are TRBV5-1 and TRBJ2-4; TRBD1 agrees at 10 bases. The V and J ends lost 4 bases and 7 bases, in that order; junction bases with no gene match: 8. Germline V gene data show CDR1 as SGHRS and CDR2 as YFSETQ. CDR3 size: 15 residues. The CDR3 bases are TGCGCCAGCAGCGAAGGGACAGGGGTTAGGAACATTCAGTACTTC. Its translation: CASSEGTGVRNIQYF.

This clonotype was observed many times. The J gene is TRBJ1-2, the V gene TRBV30; a possible D gene is TRBD1 (5 bases). CDR3 length: 15 amino acids. V shed 4 bases and J shed 1 base, with 16 bases lying between them. Germline lookup yields CDR1 GTSNPN and CDR2 SVGIG (reference sequence). The DNA for the CDR3 is TGTGCCTGGACCGGGGCCGGAGGAAATAACTATGGCTACACCTTC. Translation gives CAWTGAGGNNYGYTF.

This clonotype has ten or more counts. The J gene is TRBJ2-1, the V gene TRBV19; 8 bases line up with TRBD2. Germline trimming cut 3 bases from V and 9 bases from J; bases unmatched to any gene: 10. Germline lookup yields CDR1 LNHDA and CDR2 SQIVND (reference sequence). The CDR3 has 15 amino acids. The CDR3 DNA is TGTGCCAGTAGTATCTCCCGGGGGGGAGCAACTGAGCAGTTCTTC. Residues: CASSISRGGATEQFF.

This clonotype was observed many times. At one of its ends the junction is not consistent with the germline gene, which may arise from a read error. This sequence joins TRBV20-1 and TRBJ1-1; a possible D gene is TRBD1 (5 bases). Per germline, CDR1 DFQATT and CDR2 SNEGSKA (reference sequence). The CDR3 has 14 residues. The CDR3 reads CSARGAGRNTEAFF. CDR3 nucleotide sequence: TGCAGTGCAAGAGGCGCAGGGAGGAACACTGAAGCTTTCTTT.

In this sample, this clonotype turned up many times. V gene TRBV6-2 or TRBV6-3 combines with J gene TRBJ2-4; D is unclear. Germline assignment: CDR1 MNHEY and CDR2 SVGEGT. The CDR3 consists of 14 residues. The V and J ends lost 2 bases and 6 bases respectively, with 11 bases between them. DNA of the CDR3: TGTGCCAGCAGTTACGGGCGACTGGTAAACATTCAGTACTTC. Protein sequence: CASSYGRLVNIQYF.